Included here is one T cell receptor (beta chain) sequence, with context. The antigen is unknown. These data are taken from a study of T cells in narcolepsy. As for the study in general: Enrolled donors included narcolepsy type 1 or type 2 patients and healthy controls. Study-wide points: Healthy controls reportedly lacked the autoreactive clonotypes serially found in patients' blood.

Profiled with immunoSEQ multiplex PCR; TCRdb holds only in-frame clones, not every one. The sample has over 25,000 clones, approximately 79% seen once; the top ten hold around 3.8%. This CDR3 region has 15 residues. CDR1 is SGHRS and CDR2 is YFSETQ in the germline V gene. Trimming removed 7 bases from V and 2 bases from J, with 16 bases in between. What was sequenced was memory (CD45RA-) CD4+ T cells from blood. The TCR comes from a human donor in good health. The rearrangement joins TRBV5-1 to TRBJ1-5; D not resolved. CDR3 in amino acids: CASVGLADGNQPQHF. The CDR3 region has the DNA TGCGCCAGCGTTGGCCTGGCGGACGGCAATCAGCCCCAGCATTTT.